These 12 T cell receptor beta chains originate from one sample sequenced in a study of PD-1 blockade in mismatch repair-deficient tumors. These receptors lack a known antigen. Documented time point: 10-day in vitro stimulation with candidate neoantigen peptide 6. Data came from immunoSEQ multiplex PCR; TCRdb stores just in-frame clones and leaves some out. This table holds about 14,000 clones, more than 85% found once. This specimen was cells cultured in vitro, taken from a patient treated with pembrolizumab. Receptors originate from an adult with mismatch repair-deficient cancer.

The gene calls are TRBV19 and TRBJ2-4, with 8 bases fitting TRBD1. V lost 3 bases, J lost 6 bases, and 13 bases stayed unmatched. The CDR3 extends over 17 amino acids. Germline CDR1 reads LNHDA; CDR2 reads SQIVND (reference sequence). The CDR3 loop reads CASSIFGTGRVGNIQYF. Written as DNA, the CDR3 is TGTGCCAGTAGTATTTTTGGGACAGGCCGGGTCGGAAACATTCAGTACTTC.

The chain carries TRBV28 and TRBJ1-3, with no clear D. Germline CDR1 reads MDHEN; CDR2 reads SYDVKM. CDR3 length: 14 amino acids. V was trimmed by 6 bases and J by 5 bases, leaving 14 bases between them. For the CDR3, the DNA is TGTGCCAGCAGATTAAGCCAATCAAGAAACACCATATATTTT. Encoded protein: CASRLSQSRNTIYF.

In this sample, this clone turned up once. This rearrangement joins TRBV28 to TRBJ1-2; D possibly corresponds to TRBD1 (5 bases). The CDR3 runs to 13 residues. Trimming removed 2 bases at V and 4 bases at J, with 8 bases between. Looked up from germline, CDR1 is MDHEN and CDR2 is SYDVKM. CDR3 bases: TGTGCCAGCAGTTTAAATGGGGGCTATGGCTACACCTTC. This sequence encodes CASSLNGGYGYTF.

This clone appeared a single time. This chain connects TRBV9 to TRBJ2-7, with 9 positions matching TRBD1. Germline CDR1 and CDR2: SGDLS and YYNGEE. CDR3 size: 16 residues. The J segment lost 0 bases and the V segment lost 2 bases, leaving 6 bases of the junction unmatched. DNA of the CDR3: TGTGCCAGCAGCGTCTCTGGGACAGGGTCCTCCTACGAGCAGTACTTC. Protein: CASSVSGTGSSYEQYF. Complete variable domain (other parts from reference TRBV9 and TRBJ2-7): DSGVTQTPKHLITATGQRVTLRCSPRSGDLSVYWYQQSLDQGLQFLIQYYNGEERAKGNILERFSAQQFPDLHSELNLSSLELGDSALYFCASSVSGTGSSYEQYFGPGTRLTVT.

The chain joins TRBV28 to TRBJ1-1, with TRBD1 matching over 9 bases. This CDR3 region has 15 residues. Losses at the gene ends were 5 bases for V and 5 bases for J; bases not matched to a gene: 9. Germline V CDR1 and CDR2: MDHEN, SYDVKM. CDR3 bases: TGTGCCAGCAGTCCCCCCAGGGACAGGGTTACTGAAGCTTTCTTT. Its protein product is CASSPPRDRVTEAFF.

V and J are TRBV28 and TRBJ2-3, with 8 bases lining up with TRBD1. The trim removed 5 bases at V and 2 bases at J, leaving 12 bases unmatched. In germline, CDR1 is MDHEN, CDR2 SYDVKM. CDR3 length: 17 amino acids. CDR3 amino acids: CASSPWGQAENTDTQYF. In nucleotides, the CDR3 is TGTGCCAGCAGTCCCTGGGGACAGGCGGAGAACACAGATACGCAGTATTTT.

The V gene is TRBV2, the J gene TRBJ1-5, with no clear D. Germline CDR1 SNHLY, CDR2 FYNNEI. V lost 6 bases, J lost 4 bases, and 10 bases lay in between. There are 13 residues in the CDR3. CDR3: CASRVEQNQPQHF. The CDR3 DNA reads TGTGCCAGCAGGGTGGAACAGAATCAGCCCCAGCATTTT. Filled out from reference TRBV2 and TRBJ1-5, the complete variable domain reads EPEVTQTPSHQVTQMGQEVILRCVPISNHLYFYWYRQILGQKVEFLVSFYNNEISEKSEIFDDQFSVERPDGSNFTLKIRSTKLEDSAMYFCASRVEQNQPQHFGDGTRLSIL.

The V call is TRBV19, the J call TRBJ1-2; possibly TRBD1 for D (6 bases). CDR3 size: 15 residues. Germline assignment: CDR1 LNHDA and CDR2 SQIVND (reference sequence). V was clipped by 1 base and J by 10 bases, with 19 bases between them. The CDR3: CASSIVVRTAMAYTF. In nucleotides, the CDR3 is TGTGCCAGTAGTATAGTCGTAAGGACAGCTATGGCCTACACCTTC.

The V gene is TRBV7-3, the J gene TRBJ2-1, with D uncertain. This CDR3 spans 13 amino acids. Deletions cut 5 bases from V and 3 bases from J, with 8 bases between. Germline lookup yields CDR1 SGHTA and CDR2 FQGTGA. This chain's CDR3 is CASSPRLYNEQFF. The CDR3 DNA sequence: TGTGCCAGCAGCCCCCGACTCTACAATGAGCAGTTCTTC. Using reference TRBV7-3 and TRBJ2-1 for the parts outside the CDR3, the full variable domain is GAGVSQTPSNKVTEKGKYVELRCDPISGHTALYWYRQSLGQGPEFLIYFQGTGAADDSGLPNDRFFAVRPEGSVSTLKIQRTERGDSAVYLCASSPRLYNEQFFGPGTRLTVL.

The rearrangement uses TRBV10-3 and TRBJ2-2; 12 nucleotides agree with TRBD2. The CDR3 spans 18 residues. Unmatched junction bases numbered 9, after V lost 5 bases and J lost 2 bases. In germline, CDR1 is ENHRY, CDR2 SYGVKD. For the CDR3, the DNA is TGTGCCATCAGTTCTAGCGGGAGGGATTCGATAAACACCGGGGAGCTGTTTTTT. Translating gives CAISSSGRDSINTGELFF.

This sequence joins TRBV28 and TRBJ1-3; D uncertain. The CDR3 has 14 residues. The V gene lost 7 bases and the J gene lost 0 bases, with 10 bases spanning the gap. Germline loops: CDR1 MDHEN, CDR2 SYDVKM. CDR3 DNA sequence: TGTGCCAGCACTGCTCGGATCTCTGGAAACACCATATATTTT. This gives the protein CASTARISGNTIYF. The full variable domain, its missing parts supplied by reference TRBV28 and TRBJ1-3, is DVKVTQSSRYLVKRTGEKVFLECVQDMDHENMFWYRQDPGLGLRLIYFSYDVKMKEKGDIPEGYSVSREKKERFSLILESASTNQTSMYLCASTARISGNTIYFGEGSWLTVV.

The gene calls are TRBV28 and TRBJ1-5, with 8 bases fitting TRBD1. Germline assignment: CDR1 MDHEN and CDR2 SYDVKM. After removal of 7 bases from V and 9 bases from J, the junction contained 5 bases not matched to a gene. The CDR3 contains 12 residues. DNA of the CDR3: TGTGCCAGCACGTGGACAGGGCGGCCCCAGCATTTT. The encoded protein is CASTWTGRPQHF.